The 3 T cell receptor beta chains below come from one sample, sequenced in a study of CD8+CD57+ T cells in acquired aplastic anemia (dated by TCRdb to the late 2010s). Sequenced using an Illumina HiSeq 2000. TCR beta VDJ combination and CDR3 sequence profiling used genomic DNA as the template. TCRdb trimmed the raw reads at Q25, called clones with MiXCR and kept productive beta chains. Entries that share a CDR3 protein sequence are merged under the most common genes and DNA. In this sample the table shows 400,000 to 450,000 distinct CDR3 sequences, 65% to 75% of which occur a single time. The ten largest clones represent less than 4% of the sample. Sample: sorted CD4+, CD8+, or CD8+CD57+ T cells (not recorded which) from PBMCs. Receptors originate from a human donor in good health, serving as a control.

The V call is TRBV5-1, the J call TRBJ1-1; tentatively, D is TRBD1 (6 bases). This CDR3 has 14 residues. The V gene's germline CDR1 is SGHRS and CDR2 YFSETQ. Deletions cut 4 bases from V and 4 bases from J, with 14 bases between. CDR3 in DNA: TGCGCCAGCAGCAAGGGGGGCGTTACCACTGAAGCTTTCTTT. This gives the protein CASSKGGVTTEAFF.

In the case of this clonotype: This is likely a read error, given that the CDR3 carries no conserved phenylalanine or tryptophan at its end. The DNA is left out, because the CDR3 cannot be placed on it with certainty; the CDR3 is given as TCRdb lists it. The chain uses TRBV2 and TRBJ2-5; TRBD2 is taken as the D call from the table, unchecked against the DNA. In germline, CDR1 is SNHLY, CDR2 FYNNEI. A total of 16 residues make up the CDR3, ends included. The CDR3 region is CASSLVGRPNYGYTFC.

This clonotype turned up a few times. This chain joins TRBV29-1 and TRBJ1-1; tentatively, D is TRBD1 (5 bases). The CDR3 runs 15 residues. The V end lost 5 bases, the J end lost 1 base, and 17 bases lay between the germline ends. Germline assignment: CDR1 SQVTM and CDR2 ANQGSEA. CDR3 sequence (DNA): TGCAGCGTTTATTCGGGGCCCGACACGAACACTGAAGCTTTCTTT. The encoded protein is CSVYSGPDTNTEAFF.